The TCR beta chain described here comes from a study of control samples from healthy donors and cancer patients. Germline V gives CDR1 SGHKS, CDR2 YYEKEE (reference sequence). The CDR3 is 15 residues long. With 0 bases removed from V and 8 bases from J, the gap between germline ends came to 17 bases. Method: immunoSEQ multiplex PCR; TCRdb's copy keeps in-frame clones and lacks some. The data show over 200,000 clones, roughly four fifths seen once. Sequencing was done on a sample of PBMCs. The receptor's source is an older woman with lung cancer. This chain uses TRBV5-5 with TRBJ1-2; D not resolved. The CDR3 here is CASSLAGRPFSGYTF. CDR3 coding DNA: TGTGCCAGCAGCTTGGCCGGCAGGCCGTTTTCAGGCTACACCTTC. The full variable domain, completed using reference TRBV5-5 and TRBJ1-2, is DAGVTQSPTHLIKTRGQQVTLRCSPISGHKSVSWYQQVLGQGPQFIFQYYEKEERGRGNFPDRFSARQFPNYSSELNVNALLLGDSALYLCASSLAGRPFSGYTFGSGTRLTVV.